This is a list of T cell receptor beta chains from one sample in a study of blood T cell repertoires in COVID-19. The table came from immunoSEQ multiplex PCR; TCRdb's copy has only in-frame clones and leaves some out. The sample contains around 110,000 clones, about 85% of which appear only once. The specimen was peripheral blood. These receptors all stem from a man in his forties with acute or convalescent COVID-19. The CDR3 runs from the conserved cysteine through the conserved F or W. A D gene is named only where the DNA matches it firmly. Where a row states a size, it is once, few, many or the class of an expanded clone; other rows omit it.

abundance: -; v_gene: TRBV9; d_gene: TRBD1; j_gene: TRBJ1-1; CDR3aa: CASSTPGTGRTEAFF; CDR3nt: TGTGCCAGCAGCACCCCCGGGACAGGCAGGACTGAAGCTTTCTTT
abundance: -; v_gene: TRBV11-2; d_gene: TRBD1; j_gene: TRBJ1-2; CDR3aa: CASSADRVRGYTF; CDR3nt: TGTGCCAGCAGCGCGGACAGGGTTCGGGGCTACACCTTC
abundance: -; v_gene: TRBV5-1; d_gene: TRBD1; j_gene: TRBJ1-4; CDR3aa: CASSQTGQGEEKLFF; CDR3nt: TGCGCCAGCAGCCAAACGGGACAGGGAGAGGAAAAACTGTTTTTT
abundance: -; v_gene: TRBV6-5; d_gene: TRBD2; j_gene: TRBJ2-1; CDR3aa: CASSYPSGRAGHEQFF; CDR3nt: TGTGCCAGCAGTTACCCTAGCGGGAGGGCCGGGCATGAGCAGTTCTTC
abundance: -; v_gene: TRBV6-5; d_gene: -; j_gene: TRBJ1-1; CDR3aa: CASSPLTRGTEAFF; CDR3nt: TGTGCCAGCAGCCCGCTGACCCGGGGCACTGAAGCTTTCTTT
abundance: -; v_gene: TRBV4-2; d_gene: -; j_gene: TRBJ1-4; CDR3aa: CASSQDLVSENEKLFF; CDR3nt: TGTGCCAGCAGCCAAGATTTGGTCAGTGAAAATGAAAAACTGTTTTTT
abundance: -; v_gene: TRBV9; d_gene: TRBD1; j_gene: TRBJ1-2; CDR3aa: CASSEGTGAMRGYGYTF; CDR3nt: TGTGCCAGCAGCGAGGGGACAGGGGCCATGAGAGGCTATGGCTACACCTTC
abundance: -; v_gene: TRBV10-3; d_gene: TRBD2; j_gene: TRBJ2-3; CDR3aa: CAIKPGLEIDTQYF; CDR3nt: TGTGCCATCAAGCCGGGACTAGAGATAGATACGCAGTATTTT
abundance: -; v_gene: TRBV11-2; d_gene: TRBD1; j_gene: TRBJ2-1; CDR3aa: CASSPVTGGGEQFF; CDR3nt: TGTGCCAGCAGCCCGGTGACAGGGGGTGGTGAGCAGTTCTTC
abundance: once; v_gene: TRBV6-5; d_gene: TRBD1; j_gene: TRBJ2-7; CDR3aa: CASSFSRQGHEQYF; CDR3nt: TGTGCCAGCAGTTTCTCCCGACAGGGCCACGAGCAGTACTTC
abundance: -; v_gene: TRBV6-6; d_gene: TRBD2; j_gene: TRBJ2-2; CDR3aa: CASSYSPGGWDGELFF; CDR3nt: TGTGCCAGCAGTTACTCCCCGGGAGGGTGGGACGGGGAGCTGTTTTTT